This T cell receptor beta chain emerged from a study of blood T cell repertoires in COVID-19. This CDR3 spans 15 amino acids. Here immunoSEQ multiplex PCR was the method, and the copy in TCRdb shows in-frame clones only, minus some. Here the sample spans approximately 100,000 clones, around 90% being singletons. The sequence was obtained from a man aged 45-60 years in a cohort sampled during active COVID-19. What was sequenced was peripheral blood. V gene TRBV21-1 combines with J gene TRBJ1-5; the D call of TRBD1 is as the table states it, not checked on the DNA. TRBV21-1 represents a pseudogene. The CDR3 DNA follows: TGTGCCAGCAGCAAGCGGACAGATAGCAATCAGCCCCAGCATTTT. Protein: CASSKRTDSNQPQHF.